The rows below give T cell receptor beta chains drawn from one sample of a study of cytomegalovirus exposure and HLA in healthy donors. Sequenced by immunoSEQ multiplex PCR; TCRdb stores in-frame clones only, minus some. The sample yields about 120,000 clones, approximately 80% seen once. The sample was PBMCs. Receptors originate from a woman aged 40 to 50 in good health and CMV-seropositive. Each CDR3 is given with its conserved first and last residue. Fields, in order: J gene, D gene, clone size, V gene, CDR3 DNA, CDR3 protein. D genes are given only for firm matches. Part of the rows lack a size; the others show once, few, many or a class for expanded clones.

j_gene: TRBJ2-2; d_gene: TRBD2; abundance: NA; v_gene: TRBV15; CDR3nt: TGTGCCACCAGCAGACCTCTAGCGGGGGGCTTGAGGGACACCGGGGAGCTGTTTTTT; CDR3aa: CATSRPLAGGLRDTGELFF
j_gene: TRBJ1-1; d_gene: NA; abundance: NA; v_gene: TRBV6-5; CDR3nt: TGTGCCAGCAGTTACCGGGGAGTACGGACTGAAGCTTTCTTT; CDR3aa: CASSYRGVRTEAFF
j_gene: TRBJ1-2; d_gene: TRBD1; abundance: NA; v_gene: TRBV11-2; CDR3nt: TGTGCCAGCAGCTTACGGACAGGGCCCCAGAGGTATGGCTACACCTTC; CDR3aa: CASSLRTGPQRYGYTF
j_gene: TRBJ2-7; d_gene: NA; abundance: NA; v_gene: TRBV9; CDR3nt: TGTGCCAGCAGCGTAGCCCCTGCGGAGCCGTCCTACGAGCAGTACTTC; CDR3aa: CASSVAPAEPSYEQYF
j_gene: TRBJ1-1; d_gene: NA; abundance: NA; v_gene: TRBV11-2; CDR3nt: TGTGCCAGCAGCTTAGTCCGGGATACTGAAGCTTTCTTT; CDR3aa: CASSLVRDTEAFF
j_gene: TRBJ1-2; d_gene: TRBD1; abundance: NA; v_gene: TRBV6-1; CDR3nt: TGTGCCAGCAGTGGGGGGACAGGGAACCTTGGGCGGTATCGCTACACCTTC; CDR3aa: CASSGGTGNLGRYRYTF
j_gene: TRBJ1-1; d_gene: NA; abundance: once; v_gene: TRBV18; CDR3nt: TGTGCCAGCTCGTTACAGGTTCCCGACACTGAAGCTTTCTTT; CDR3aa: CASSLQVPDTEAFF
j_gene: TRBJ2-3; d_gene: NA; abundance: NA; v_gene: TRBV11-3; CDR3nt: TGTGCCAGCAGCTTGGGGAGCGCCACAGATACGCAGTATTTT; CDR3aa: CASSLGSATDTQYF
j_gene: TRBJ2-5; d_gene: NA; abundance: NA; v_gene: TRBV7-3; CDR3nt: TGTGCCAGCAGCTTAAAGGGGGAAGAGACCCAGTACTTC; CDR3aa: CASSLKGEETQYF
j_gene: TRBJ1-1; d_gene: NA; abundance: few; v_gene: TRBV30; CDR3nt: TGTGCCTGGAGTGTGGCAGGGCTGACTGAAGCTTTCTTT; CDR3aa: CAWSVAGLTEAFF